This is a list of T cell receptor beta chains from one sample in a study of CD8 T cells in ankylosing spondylitis. TCRdb reprocessed the 5' RACE reads with MiXCR, giving one entry per CDR3 protein. The table shows tens of thousands of distinct CDR3 sequences, with about 3% occurring only once. The sequenced material came from blood, either unsorted or a sorted T cell fraction (not recorded which). The source is a male donor with ankylosing spondylitis or in good health (not recorded which). The CDR3 runs from the conserved cysteine through the conserved F or W. The D gene is left open where the match is weak. Clone size, where shown, is once, few, many, or a class for clones that have expanded.

v_call: TRBV9
d_call: TRBD2
clone_size: many
j_call: TRBJ2-1
cdr3_aa: CASSVDLAVYNEQFF
cdr3_nt: TGTGCCAGCAGCGTAGATCTAGCGGTCTACAATGAGCAGTTCTTC

v_call: TRBV9
d_call: TRBD2
clone_size: many
j_call: TRBJ2-3
cdr3_aa: CASTPTSGRAVDTQYF
cdr3_nt: TGTGCCAGCACCCCAACTAGCGGGAGGGCCGTGGATACGCAGTATTTT

v_call: TRBV9
d_call: TRBD1
clone_size: many
j_call: TRBJ1-1
cdr3_aa: CASSPGQAPNTEAFF
cdr3_nt: TGTGCCAGCAGTCCAGGACAGGCGCCAAACACTGAAGCTTTCTTT

v_call: TRBV9
d_call: TRBD1
clone_size: -
j_call: TRBJ1-4
cdr3_aa: CASSATGGYEKLFF
cdr3_nt: TGTGCCAGCAGCGCCACAGGGGGCTATGAAAAACTGTTTTTT

v_call: TRBV9
d_call: TRBD2
clone_size: many
j_call: TRBJ2-1
cdr3_aa: CASTTLAGGKSEQFF
cdr3_nt: TGTGCCAGCACAACCCTAGCGGGAGGTAAGAGTGAGCAGTTCTTC

v_call: TRBV6-1
d_call: -
clone_size: many
j_call: TRBJ2-3
cdr3_aa: CASTLIVETDTDTQYF
cdr3_nt: TGTGCCAGCACCTTAATCGTAGAGACAGACACAGATACGCAGTATTTT

v_call: TRBV9
d_call: TRBD2
clone_size: many
j_call: TRBJ2-1
cdr3_aa: CASSVGRSGRLGEQFF
cdr3_nt: TGTGCCAGCAGCGTAGGGCGGAGCGGGAGACTGGGGGAGCAGTTCTTC

v_call: TRBV9
d_call: -
clone_size: many
j_call: TRBJ2-3
cdr3_aa: CASSLQGFGTDTQYF
cdr3_nt: TGTGCCAGCAGCCTGCAGGGGTTTGGCACAGATACGCAGTATTTT

v_call: TRBV9
d_call: -
clone_size: many
j_call: TRBJ2-3
cdr3_aa: CASSASGDPPDTQYF
cdr3_nt: TGTGCCAGCAGCGCATCAGGGGACCCCCCAGATACGCAGTATTTT

v_call: TRBV9
d_call: TRBD1
clone_size: many
j_call: TRBJ1-2
cdr3_aa: CASSAGRDRVEYGYTF
cdr3_nt: TGTGCCAGCAGCGCCGGTCGGGACAGGGTGGAGTATGGCTACACCTTC

v_call: TRBV21-1
d_call: -
clone_size: medium-sized
j_call: TRBJ1-2
cdr3_aa: CASSKKGRSYGYTF
cdr3_nt: TGTGCCAGCAGCAAAAAGGGGCGCAGCTATGGCTACACCTTC

v_call: TRBV9
d_call: -
clone_size: medium-sized
j_call: TRBJ2-2
cdr3_aa: CASSVLETGELFF
cdr3_nt: TGTGCCAGCAGCGTGTTGGAAACCGGGGAGCTGTTTTTT

v_call: TRBV9
d_call: -
clone_size: many
j_call: TRBJ2-5
cdr3_aa: CASSVSPDPKETQYF
cdr3_nt: TGTGCCAGCAGCGTAAGTCCGGACCCCAAAGAGACCCAGTACTTC

v_call: TRBV9
d_call: -
clone_size: many
j_call: TRBJ1-5
cdr3_aa: CASSSRGSNQPQHF
cdr3_nt: TGTGCCAGCAGCTCCCGGGGTAGCAATCAGCCCCAGCATTTT

v_call: TRBV9
d_call: -
clone_size: medium-sized
j_call: TRBJ1-1
cdr3_aa: CASSVAGSNTEAFF
cdr3_nt: TGTGCCAGCAGCGTAGCAGGGAGCAACACTGAAGCTTTCTTT

v_call: TRBV9
d_call: -
clone_size: many
j_call: TRBJ1-6
cdr3_aa: CASSPGEGSWDSPLHF
cdr3_nt: TGTGCCAGCAGCCCGGGCGAGGGAAGTTGGGATTCACCCCTCCACTTT

v_call: TRBV9
d_call: -
clone_size: many
j_call: TRBJ2-2
cdr3_aa: CASSPAGAPGGELFF
cdr3_nt: TGTGCCAGCAGCCCCGCGGGGGCCCCCGGCGGGGAGCTGTTTTTT

v_call: TRBV9
d_call: -
clone_size: many
j_call: TRBJ2-2
cdr3_aa: CASSPRAGKATGELFF
cdr3_nt: TGTGCCAGCAGTCCCAGGGCGGGAAAGGCGACCGGGGAGCTGTTTTTT

v_call: TRBV9
d_call: -
clone_size: many
j_call: TRBJ2-2
cdr3_aa: CASSVTAGGTGELFF
cdr3_nt: TGTGCCAGCAGCGTAACAGCGGGTGGCACCGGGGAGCTGTTTTTT

v_call: TRBV9
d_call: -
clone_size: many
j_call: TRBJ2-1
cdr3_aa: CASSPLRRGRNYNEQFF
cdr3_nt: TGTGCCAGCAGCCCCCTCCGGAGGGGGAGGAACTACAATGAGCAGTTCTTC

v_call: TRBV9
d_call: TRBD2
clone_size: many
j_call: TRBJ2-1
cdr3_aa: CASSVGGLDDWAYNEQFF
cdr3_nt: TGTGCCAGCAGCGTAGGGGGACTAGATGATTGGGCCTACAATGAGCAGTTCTTC

v_call: TRBV9
d_call: -
clone_size: once
j_call: TRBJ1-5
cdr3_aa: CASSSTGYSNQPQHF
cdr3_nt: TGTGCCAGCAGCAGCACAGGTTATAGCAATCAGCCCCAGCATTTT

v_call: TRBV24-1
d_call: -
clone_size: many
j_call: TRBJ2-3
cdr3_aa: CATSAPPKQGQSTDTQYF
cdr3_nt: TGTGCCACTTCCGCCCCTCCGAAGCAGGGCCAAAGCACAGATACGCAGTATTTT

v_call: TRBV9
d_call: -
clone_size: many
j_call: TRBJ2-1
cdr3_aa: CASSPGTLGHNEQFF
cdr3_nt: TGTGCCAGCAGCCCCGGGACACTCGGACACAATGAGCAGTTCTTC

v_call: TRBV9
d_call: TRBD1
clone_size: -
j_call: TRBJ2-6
cdr3_aa: CASSPNGQGGNVLTF
cdr3_nt: TGTGCCAGCAGCCCTAACGGACAGGGGGGAAACGTCCTGACTTTC

v_call: TRBV9
d_call: TRBD2
clone_size: many
j_call: TRBJ2-3
cdr3_aa: CASSVGLAGGPADTQYF
cdr3_nt: TGTGCCAGCAGCGTAGGACTAGCGGGGGGGCCGGCAGATACGCAGTATTTT

v_call: TRBV9
d_call: -
clone_size: many
j_call: TRBJ2-1
cdr3_aa: CASSSHSGNEQFF
cdr3_nt: TGTGCCAGCAGCTCCCATAGCGGAAATGAGCAGTTCTTC

v_call: TRBV9
d_call: -
clone_size: many
j_call: TRBJ1-1
cdr3_aa: CASSVAGTSNAEAFF
cdr3_nt: TGTGCCAGCAGCGTAGCCGGGACCTCGAACGCTGAAGCTTTCTTT

v_call: TRBV23-1
d_call: -
clone_size: many
j_call: TRBJ2-2
cdr3_aa: CASSQYWGLRELFF
cdr3_nt: TGCGCCAGCAGTCAGTACTGGGGTCTTCGGGAGCTGTTTTTT

v_call: TRBV9
d_call: -
clone_size: many
j_call: TRBJ1-2
cdr3_aa: CASSVDHRDGYTF
cdr3_nt: TGTGCCAGCAGCGTAGACCACAGGGACGGCTACACCTTC

v_call: TRBV9
d_call: -
clone_size: many
j_call: TRBJ2-1
cdr3_aa: CASSIQGPHNEQFF
cdr3_nt: TGTGCCAGCAGCATACAGGGCCCGCACAATGAGCAGTTCTTC

v_call: TRBV9
d_call: -
clone_size: -
j_call: TRBJ1-1
cdr3_aa: CASSVGSTGQRVEAFF
cdr3_nt: TGTGCCAGCAGCGTAGGGTCGACAGGCCAAAGGGTTGAAGCTTTCTTT

v_call: TRBV9
d_call: TRBD1
clone_size: many
j_call: TRBJ1-1
cdr3_aa: CASSAHPTGGYVEAFF
cdr3_nt: TGTGCCAGCAGCGCCCATCCGACAGGGGGCTATGTTGAAGCTTTCTTT

v_call: TRBV9
d_call: -
clone_size: many
j_call: TRBJ1-2
cdr3_aa: CASSARGEIDYGYTF
cdr3_nt: TGTGCCAGCAGCGCAAGGGGGGAAATCGACTATGGCTACACCTTC

v_call: TRBV9
d_call: -
clone_size: many
j_call: TRBJ2-1
cdr3_aa: CASSVQGNRMNEQFF
cdr3_nt: TGTGCCAGCAGCGTCCAAGGAAATCGCATGAATGAGCAGTTCTTC

v_call: TRBV9
d_call: TRBD2
clone_size: many
j_call: TRBJ2-3
cdr3_aa: CASSVVGAGGHPDTQYF
cdr3_nt: TGTGCCAGCAGCGTAGTGGGAGCGGGGGGGCATCCAGATACGCAGTATTTT

v_call: TRBV9
d_call: -
clone_size: many
j_call: TRBJ1-5
cdr3_aa: CASHPGPQYSNQPQHF
cdr3_nt: TGTGCCAGCCATCCGGGGCCCCAATATAGCAATCAGCCCCAGCATTTT

v_call: TRBV9
d_call: TRBD1
clone_size: many
j_call: TRBJ2-2
cdr3_aa: CASSSDRAGELFF
cdr3_nt: TGTGCCAGCAGCTCGGACAGGGCCGGGGAGCTGTTTTTT

v_call: TRBV9
d_call: TRBD1
clone_size: many
j_call: TRBJ2-5
cdr3_aa: CASSGQGRETQYF
cdr3_nt: TGTGCCAGCAGCGGACAGGGGAGGGAGACCCAGTACTTC